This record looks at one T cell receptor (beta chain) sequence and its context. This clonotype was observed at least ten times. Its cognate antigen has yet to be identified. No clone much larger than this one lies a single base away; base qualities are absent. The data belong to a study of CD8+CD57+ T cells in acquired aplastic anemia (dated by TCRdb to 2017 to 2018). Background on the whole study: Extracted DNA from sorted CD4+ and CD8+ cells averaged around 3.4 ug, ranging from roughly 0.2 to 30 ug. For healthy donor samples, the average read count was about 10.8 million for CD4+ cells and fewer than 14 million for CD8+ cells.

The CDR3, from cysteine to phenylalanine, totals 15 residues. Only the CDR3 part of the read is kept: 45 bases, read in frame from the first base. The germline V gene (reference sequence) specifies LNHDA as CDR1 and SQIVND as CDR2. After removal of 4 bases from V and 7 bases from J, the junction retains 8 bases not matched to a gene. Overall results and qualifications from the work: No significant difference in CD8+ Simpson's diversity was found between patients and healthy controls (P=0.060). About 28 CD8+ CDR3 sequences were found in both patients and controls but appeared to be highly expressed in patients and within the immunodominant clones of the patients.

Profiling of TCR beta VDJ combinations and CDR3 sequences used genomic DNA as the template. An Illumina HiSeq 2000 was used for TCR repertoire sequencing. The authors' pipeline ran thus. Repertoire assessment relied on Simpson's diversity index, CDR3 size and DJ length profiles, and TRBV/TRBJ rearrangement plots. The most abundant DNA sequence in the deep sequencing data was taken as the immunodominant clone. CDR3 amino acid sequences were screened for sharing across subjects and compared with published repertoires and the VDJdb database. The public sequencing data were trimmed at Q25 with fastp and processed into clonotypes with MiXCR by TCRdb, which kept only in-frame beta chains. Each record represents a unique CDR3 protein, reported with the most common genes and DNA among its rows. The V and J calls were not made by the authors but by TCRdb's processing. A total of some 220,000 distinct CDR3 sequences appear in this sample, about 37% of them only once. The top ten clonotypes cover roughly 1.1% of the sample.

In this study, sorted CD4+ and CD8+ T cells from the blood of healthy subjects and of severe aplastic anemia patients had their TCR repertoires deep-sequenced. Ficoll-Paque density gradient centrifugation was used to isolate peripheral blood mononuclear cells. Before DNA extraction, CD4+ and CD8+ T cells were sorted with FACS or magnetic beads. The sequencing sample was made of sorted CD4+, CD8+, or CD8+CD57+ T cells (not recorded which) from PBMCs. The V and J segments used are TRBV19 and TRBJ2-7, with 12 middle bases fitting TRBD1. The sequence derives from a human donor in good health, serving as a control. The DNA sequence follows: TGTGCCAGTAGTACCGGGACAGGGGGCCCGGGGGAGCAGTACTTC. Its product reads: CASSTGTGGPGEQYF.